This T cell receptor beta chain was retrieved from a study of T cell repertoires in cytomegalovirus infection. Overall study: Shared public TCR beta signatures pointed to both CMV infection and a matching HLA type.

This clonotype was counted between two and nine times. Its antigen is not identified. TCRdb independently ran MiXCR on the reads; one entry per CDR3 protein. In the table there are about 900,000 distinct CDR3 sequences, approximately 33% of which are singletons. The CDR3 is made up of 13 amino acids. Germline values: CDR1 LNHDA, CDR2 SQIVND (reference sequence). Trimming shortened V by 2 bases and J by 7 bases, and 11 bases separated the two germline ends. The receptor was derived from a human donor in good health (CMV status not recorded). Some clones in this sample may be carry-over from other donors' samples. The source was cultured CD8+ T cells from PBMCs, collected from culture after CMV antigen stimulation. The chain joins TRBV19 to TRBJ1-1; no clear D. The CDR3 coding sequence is TGTGCCAGTAGTATACGAGGGCCTGGTGAAGCTTTCTTT. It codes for CASSIRGPGEAFF.